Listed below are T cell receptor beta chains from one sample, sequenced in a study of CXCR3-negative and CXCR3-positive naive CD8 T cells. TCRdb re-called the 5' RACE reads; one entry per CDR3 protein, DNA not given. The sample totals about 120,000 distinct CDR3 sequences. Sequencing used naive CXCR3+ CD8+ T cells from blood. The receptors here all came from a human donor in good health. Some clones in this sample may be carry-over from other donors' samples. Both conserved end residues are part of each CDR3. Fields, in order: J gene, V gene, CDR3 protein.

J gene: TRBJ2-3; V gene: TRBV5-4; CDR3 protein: CASSLESGGTDTQYF
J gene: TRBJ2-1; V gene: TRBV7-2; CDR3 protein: CASSSGLAGAHEQFF
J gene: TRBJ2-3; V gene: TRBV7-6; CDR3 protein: CASSSLSDTQYF
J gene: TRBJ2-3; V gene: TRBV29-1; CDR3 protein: CSVELPFMGVGTDTQYF
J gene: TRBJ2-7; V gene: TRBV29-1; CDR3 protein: CSAELEGFYEQYF
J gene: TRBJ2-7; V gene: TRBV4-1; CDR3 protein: CASSQPAGKAYEQYF
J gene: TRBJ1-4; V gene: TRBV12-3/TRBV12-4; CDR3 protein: CASSAPGRREKLFF
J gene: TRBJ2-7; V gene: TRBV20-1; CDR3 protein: CSARFGQMGDLEQYF
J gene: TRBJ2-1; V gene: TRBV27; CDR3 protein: CASSRRDLYNEQFF
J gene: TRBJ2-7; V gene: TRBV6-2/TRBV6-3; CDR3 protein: CASSQGLAGIRYEQYF
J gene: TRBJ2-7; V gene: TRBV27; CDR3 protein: CASSVSQGGLSYEQYF
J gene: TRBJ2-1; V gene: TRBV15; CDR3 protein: CATSRESVTSRHNEQFF
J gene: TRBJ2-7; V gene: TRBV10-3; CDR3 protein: CAISSGTAYEQYF
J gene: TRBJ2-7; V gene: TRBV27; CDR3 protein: CASSFHAGATGERYF
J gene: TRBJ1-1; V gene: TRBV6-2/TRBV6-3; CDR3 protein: CASSPGPSGAFF
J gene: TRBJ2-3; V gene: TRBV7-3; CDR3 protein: CASSLSGERTDTQYF
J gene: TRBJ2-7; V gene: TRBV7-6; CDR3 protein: CASSEGGSDYEQYF
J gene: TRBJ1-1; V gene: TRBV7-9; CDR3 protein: CASSLARTGMNTEAFF
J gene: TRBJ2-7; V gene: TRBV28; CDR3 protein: CASSLRRGAYEQYF
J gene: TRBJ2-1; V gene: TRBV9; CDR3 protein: CASSTWTSGREQFF
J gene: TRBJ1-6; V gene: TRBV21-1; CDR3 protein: CASSKIEGQLITSPYNSPLHF
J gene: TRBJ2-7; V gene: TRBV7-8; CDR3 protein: CASSQDPSYEQYF
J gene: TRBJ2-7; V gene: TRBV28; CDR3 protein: CASSRSPGESNEQYF
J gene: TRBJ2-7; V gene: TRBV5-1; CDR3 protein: CASSLSGFAEQYF
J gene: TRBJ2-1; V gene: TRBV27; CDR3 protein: CASTFGGPYNEQFF
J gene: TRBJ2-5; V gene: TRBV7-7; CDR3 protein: CASSLDWGQETQYF
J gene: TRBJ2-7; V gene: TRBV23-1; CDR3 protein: CASSNKRESAYEQYF
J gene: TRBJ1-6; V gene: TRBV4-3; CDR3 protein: CASSQDRRNNSPLHF
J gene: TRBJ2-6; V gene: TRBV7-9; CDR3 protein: CASSPPGANVLTF
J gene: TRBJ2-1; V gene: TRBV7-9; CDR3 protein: CASSLADGTPHEQFF
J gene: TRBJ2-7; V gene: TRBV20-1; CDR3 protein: CSASELVWSYEQYF
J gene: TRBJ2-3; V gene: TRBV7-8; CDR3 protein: CASSPDRRGDTQYF
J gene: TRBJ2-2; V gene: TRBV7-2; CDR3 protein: CASSSLAGELFF
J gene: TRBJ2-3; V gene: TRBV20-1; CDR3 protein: CSARDFLEPLSTDTQYF
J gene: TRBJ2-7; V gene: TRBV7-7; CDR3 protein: CASSPPGRPYEQYF
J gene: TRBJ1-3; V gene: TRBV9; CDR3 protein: CASSVGDRNSGNTIYF
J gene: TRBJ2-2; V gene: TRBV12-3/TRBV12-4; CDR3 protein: CASSFSSSGELFF
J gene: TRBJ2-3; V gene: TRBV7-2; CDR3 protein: CASSFPTDTQYF
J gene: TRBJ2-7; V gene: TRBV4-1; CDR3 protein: CASSQTSGGSYEQYF
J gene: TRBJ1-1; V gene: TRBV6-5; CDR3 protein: CASSYSLRGTEAFF
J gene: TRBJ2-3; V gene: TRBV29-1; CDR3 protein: CSARDSDTDTQYF
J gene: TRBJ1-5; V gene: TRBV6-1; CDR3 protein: CASSELGSDQPQHF
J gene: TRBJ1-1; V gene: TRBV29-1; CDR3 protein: CSVESARGNTEAFF
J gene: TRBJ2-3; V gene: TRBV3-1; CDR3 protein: CASSQVGTSGSTDTQYF
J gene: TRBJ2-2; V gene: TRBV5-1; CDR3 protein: CASSLISWAAGELFF
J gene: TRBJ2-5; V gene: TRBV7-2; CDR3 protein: CASSLGVLTSRETQYF
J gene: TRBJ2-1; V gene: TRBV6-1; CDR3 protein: CASGDRENNEQFF
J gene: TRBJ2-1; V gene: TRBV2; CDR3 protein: CASEGLSSYNEQFF
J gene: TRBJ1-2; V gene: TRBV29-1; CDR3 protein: CSVEDPSGSDGYTF
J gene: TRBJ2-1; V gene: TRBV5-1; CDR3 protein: CASSLEAGGPDEQFF
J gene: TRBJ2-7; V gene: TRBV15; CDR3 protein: CATSRGVDVSYEQYF
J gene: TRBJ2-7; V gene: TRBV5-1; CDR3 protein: CASSRESAPYEQYF
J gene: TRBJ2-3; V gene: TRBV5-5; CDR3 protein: CASSFLGSTDTQYF
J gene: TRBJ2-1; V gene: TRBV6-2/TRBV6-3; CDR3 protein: CASSPLIAGETFNEQFF
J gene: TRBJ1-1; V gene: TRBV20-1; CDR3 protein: CSASAPHTMNTEAFF
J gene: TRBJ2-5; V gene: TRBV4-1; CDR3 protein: CASSHSRGSQETQYF